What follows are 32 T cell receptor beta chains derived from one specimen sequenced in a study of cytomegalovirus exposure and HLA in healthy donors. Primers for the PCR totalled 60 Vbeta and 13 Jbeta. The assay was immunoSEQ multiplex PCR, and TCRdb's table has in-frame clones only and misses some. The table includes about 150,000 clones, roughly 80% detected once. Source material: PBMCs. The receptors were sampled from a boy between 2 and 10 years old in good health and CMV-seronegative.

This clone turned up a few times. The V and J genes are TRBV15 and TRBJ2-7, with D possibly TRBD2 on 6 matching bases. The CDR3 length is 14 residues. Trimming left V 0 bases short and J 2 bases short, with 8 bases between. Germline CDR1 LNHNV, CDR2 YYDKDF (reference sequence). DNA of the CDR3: TGTGCCACCAGCAGAGACAGGGAGGCCTACGAGCAGTACTTC. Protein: CATSRDREAYEQYF.

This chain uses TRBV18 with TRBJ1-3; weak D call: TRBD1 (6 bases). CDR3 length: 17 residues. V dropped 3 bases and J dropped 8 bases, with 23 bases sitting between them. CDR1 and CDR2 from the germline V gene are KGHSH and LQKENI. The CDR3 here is CASSPFQRQVSADTIYF. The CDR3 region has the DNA TGTGCCAGCTCACCCTTCCAACGACAGGTAAGTGCCGACACCATATATTTT.

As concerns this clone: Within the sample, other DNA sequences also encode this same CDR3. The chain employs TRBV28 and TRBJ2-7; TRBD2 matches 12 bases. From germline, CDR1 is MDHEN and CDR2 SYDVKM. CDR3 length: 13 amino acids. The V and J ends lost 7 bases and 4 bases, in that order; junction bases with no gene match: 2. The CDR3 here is CASKTSGSYEQYF. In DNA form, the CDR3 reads TGTGCCAGCAAGACTAGCGGGAGTTACGAGCAGTACTTC.

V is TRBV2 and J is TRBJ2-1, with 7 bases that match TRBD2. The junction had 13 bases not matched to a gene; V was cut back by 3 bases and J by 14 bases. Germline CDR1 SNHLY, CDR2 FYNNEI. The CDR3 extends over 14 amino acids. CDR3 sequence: CASSEFWTSRYKFF. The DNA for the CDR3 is TGTGCCAGCAGTGAGTTCTGGACTAGTAGGTATAAGTTCTTC.

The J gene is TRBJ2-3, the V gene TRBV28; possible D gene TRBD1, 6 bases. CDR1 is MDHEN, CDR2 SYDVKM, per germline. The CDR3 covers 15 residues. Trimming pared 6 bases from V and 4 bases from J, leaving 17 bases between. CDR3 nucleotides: TGTGCCAGCAGCCACAGGACAGTACTCCCAGATACGCAGTATTTT. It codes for CASSHRTVLPDTQYF.

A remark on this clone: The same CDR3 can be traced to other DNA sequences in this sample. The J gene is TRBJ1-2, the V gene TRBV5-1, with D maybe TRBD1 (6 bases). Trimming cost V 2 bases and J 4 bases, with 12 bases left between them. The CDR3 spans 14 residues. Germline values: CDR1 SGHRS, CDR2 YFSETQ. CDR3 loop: CASSFGQSIYGYTF. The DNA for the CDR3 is TGCGCCAGCAGCTTTGGACAGAGCATCTATGGCTACACCTTC.

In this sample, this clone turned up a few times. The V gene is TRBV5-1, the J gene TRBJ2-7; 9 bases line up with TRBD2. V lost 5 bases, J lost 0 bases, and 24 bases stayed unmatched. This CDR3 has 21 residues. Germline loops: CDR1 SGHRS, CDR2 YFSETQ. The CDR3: CASRLGTGGGAFLASSYEQYF. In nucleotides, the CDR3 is TGCGCCAGCAGACTTGGAACCGGCGGGGGGGCATTCCTGGCAAGCTCCTACGAGCAGTACTTC. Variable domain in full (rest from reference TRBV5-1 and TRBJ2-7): KAGVTQTPRYLIKTRGQQVTLSCSPISGHRSVSWYQQTPGQGLQFLFEYFSETQRNKGNFPGRFSGRQFSNSRSEMNVSTLELGDSALYLCASRLGTGGGAFLASSYEQYFGPGTRLTVT.

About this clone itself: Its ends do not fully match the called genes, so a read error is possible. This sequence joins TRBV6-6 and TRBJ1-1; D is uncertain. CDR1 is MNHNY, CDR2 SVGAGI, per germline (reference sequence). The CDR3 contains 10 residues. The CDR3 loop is CASSYPEAFF. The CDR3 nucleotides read TGTGCCAGCAGTTACCCTGAGGCTTTCTTT.

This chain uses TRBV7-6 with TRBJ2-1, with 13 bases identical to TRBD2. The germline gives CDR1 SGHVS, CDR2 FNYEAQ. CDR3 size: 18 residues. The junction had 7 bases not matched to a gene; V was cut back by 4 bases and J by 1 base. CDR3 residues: CASSSTSGGAVSYNEQFF. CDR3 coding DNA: TGTGCCAGCAGCTCTACTAGCGGGGGGGCCGTGTCCTACAATGAGCAGTTCTTC.

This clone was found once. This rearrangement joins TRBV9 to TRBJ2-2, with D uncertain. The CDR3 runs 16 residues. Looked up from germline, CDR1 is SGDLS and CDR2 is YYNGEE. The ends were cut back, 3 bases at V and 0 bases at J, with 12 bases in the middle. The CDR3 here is CASSGVRRPNTGELFF. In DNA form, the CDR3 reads TGTGCCAGCAGCGGAGTACGCAGGCCGAACACCGGGGAGCTGTTTTTT.

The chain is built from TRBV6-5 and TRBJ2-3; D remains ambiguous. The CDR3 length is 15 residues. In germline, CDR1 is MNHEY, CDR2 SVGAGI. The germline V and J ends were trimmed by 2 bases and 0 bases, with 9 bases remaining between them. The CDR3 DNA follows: TGTGCCAGCAGTTACATTGGAGCGAGCACAGATACGCAGTATTTT. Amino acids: CASSYIGASTDTQYF.

CDR3 DNA sequence: TGTGCCAGCAGCCCCGTTCTGGGGGCGGAAGAGACCCAGTACTTC. It specifies CASSPVLGAEETQYF. The rearrangement uses TRBV7-9 and TRBJ2-5; a weak D match, TRBD1 (6 bases). The CDR3 sequence is 15 residues long. V shed 5 bases and J shed 3 bases, with 16 bases lying between them. In germline, CDR1 is SEHNR, CDR2 FQNEAQ (reference sequence).

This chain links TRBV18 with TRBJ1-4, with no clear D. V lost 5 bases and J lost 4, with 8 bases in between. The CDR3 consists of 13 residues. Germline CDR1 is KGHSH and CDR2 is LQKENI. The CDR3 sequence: CASSTRLNEKLFF. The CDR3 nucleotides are TGTGCCAGCTCAACCAGGCTTAATGAAAAACTGTTTTTT. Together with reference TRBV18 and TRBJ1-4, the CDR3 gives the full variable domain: NAGVMQNPRHLVRRRGQEARLRCSPMKGHSHVYWYRQLPEEGLKFMVYLQKENIIDESGMPKERFSAEFPKEGPSILRIQQVVRGDSAAYFCASSTRLNEKLFFGSGTQLSVL.

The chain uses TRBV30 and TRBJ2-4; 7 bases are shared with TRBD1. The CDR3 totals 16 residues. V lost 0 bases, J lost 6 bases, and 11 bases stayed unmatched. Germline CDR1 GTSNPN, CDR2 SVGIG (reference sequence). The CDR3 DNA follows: TGTGCCTGGAGTGTACTATCGGGGACAGACGGAAACATTCAGTACTTC. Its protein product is CAWSVLSGTDGNIQYF.

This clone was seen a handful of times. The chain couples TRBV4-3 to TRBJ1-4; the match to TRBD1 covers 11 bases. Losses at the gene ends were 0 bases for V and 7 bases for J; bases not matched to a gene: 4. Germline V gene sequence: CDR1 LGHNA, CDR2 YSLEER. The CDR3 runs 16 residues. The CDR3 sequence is CASSQDTGTGGEKLFF. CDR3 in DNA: TGCGCCAGCAGCCAAGATACGGGGACAGGGGGTGAAAAACTGTTTTTT.

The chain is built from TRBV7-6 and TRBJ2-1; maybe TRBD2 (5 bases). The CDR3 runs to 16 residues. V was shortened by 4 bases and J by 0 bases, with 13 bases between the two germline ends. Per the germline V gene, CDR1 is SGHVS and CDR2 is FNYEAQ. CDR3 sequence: CASSYYSTSSYNEQFF. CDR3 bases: TGTGCCAGCAGCTACTATAGCACTAGCTCCTACAATGAGCAGTTCTTC.

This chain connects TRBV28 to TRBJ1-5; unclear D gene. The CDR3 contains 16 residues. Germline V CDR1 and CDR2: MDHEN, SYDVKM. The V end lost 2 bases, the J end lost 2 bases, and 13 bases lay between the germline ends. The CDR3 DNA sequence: TGTGCCAGCAGTTTAGCAGGAGGGTGGGGCAATCAGCCCCAGCATTTT. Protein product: CASSLAGGWGNQPQHF.

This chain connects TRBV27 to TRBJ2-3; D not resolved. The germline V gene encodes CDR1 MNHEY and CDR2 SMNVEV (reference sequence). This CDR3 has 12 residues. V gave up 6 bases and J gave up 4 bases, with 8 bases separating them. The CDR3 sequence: CASRTSADTQYF. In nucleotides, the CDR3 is TGTGCCAGCAGGACTTCGGCAGATACGCAGTATTTT.

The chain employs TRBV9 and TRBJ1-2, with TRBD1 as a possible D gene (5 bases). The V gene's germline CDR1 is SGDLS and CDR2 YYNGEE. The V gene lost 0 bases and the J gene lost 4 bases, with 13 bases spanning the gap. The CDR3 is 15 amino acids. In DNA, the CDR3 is TGTGCCAGCAGCGTAGGCGGGGGTCGGCCCTATGGCTACACCTTC. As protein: CASSVGGGRPYGYTF.

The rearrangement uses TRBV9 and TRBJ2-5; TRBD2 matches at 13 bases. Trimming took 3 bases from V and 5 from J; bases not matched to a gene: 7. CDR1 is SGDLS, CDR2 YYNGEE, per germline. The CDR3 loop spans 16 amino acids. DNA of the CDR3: TGTGCCAGCAGCGGGACTAGCGGGAGCGACCGGGAGACCCAGTACTTC. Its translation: CASSGTSGSDRETQYF.

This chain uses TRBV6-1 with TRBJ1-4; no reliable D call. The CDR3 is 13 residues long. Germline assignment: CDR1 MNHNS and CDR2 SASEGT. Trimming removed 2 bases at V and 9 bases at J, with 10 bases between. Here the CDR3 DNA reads TGTGCCAGCAGTGAACTCGGGAATAAAAAACTGTTTTTT. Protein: CASSELGNKKLFF.

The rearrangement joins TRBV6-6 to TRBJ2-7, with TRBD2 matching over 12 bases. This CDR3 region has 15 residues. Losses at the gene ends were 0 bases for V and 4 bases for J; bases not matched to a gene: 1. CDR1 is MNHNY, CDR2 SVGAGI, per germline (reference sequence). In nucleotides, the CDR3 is TGTGCCAGCAGTTACTCGACTAGCGGGGGATACGAGCAGTACTTC. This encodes CASSYSTSGGYEQYF.

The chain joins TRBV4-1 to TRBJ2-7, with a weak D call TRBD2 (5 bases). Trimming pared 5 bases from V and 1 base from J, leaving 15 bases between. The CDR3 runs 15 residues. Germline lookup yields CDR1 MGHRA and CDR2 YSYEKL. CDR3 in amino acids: CASSDGVRGSYEQYF. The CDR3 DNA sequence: TGCGCCAGCAGCGACGGGGTCCGGGGATCCTACGAGCAGTACTTC.

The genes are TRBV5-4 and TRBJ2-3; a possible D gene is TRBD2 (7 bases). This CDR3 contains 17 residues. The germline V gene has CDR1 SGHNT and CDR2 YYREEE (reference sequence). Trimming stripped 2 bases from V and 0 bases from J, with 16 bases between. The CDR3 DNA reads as TGTGCCAGCAGCTTTACATTGGCGGGGGCTAGCACAGATACGCAGTATTTT. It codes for CASSFTLAGASTDTQYF.

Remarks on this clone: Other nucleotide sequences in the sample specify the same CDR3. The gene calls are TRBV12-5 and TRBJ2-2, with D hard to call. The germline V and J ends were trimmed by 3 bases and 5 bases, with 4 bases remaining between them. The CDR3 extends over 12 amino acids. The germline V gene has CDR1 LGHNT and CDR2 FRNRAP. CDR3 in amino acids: CASGLATGELFF. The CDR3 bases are TGTGCTAGTGGTTTAGCGACCGGGGAGCTGTTTTTT.

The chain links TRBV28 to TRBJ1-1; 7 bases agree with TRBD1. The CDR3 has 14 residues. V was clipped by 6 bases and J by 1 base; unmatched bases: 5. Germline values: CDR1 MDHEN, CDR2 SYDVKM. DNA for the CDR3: TGTGCCAGCAGCCCGGGACAGCAGAACACTGAAGCTTTCTTT. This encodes CASSPGQQNTEAFF.

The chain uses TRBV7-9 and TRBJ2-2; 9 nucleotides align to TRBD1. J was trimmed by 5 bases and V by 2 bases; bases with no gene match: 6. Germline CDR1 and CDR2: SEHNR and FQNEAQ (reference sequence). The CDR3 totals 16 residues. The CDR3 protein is CASSLSQGARTGELFF. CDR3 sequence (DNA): TGTGCCAGCAGCTTATCACAGGGGGCGAGGACCGGGGAGCTGTTTTTT.

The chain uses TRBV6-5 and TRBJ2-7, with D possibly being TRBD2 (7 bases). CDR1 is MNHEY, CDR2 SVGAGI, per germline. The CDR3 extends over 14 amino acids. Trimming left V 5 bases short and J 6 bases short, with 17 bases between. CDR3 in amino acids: CASSRGGRWAEQYF. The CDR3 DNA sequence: TGTGCCAGCAGTAGGGGGGGAAGATGGGCCGAGCAGTACTTC.

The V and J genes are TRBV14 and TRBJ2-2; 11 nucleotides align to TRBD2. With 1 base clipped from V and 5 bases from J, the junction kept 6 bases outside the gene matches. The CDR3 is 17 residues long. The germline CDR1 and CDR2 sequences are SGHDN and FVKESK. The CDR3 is CASSQGASGRTTGELFF. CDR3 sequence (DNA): TGTGCCAGCAGCCAAGGGGCTAGCGGGAGGACGACCGGGGAGCTGTTTTTT. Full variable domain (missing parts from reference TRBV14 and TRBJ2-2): EAGVTQFPSHSVIEKGQTVTLRCDPISGHDNLYWYRRVMGKEIKFLLHFVKESKQDESGMPNNRFLAERTGGTYSTLKVQPAELEDSGVYFCASSQGASGRTTGELFFGEGSRLTVL.

DNA for the CDR3: TGTGCCAGCAGTAAAAAACCCGGGACAGGGGAATACGAGCAGTACTTC. Amino acid sequence: CASSKKPGTGEYEQYF. This sequence joins TRBV21-1 and TRBJ2-7; TRBD1 reflects the table's D call only, with no check against the DNA. TRBV21-1 is termed a pseudogene. The CDR3 extends over 16 amino acids.

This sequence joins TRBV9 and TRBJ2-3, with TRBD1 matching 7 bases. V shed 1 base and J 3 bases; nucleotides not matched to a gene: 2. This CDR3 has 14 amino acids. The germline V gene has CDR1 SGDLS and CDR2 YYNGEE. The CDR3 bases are TGTGCCAGCAGCGTAACAGGGGCGACAGATACGCAGTATTTT. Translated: CASSVTGATDTQYF.

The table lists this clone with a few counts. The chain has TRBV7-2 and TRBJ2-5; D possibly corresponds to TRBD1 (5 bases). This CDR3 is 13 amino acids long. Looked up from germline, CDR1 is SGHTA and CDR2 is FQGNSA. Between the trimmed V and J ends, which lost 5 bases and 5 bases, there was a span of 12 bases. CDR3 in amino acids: CASSPGSWETQYF. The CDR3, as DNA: TGTGCCAGCAGCCCAGGGTCGTGGGAGACCCAGTACTTC.